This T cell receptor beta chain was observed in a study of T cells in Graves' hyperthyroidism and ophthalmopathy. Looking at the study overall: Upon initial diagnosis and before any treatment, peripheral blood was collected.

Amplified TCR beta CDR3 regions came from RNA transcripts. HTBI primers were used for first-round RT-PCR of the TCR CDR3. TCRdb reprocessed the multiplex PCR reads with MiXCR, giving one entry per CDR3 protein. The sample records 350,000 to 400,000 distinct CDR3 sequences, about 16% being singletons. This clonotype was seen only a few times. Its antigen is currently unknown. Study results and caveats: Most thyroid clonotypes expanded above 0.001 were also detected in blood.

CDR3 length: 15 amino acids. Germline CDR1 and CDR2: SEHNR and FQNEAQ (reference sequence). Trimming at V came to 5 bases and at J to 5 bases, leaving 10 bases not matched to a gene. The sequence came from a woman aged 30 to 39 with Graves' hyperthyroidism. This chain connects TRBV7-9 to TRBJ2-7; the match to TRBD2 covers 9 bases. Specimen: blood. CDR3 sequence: CASSLEAGGSNEQYF. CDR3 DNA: TGTGCCAGCAGCCTCGAAGCGGGAGGTTCGAACGAGCAGTACTTC. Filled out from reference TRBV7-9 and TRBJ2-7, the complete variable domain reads DTGVSQNPRHKITKRGQNVTFRCDPISEHNRLYWYRQTLGQGPEFLTYFQNEAQLEKSRLLSDRFSAERPKGSFSTLEIQRTEQGDSAMYLCASSLEAGGSNEQYFGPGTRLTVT.